Listed below are T cell receptor beta chains from one sample, sequenced in a study of blood T cell repertoires in COVID-19. TCRdb's table, derived via immunoSEQ multiplex PCR, lists solely in-frame clones and lacks some. The profile shows 130,000 to 150,000 clones, over 80% of them singletons. Sample: peripheral blood. These receptors were obtained from a man in his fifties or sixties who had recovered from COVID-19. Each CDR3 is given with its conserved first and last residue. A D gene is named only where the DNA matches it firmly.

V gene: TRBV4-3; J gene: TRBJ2-3; D gene: .; CDR3 protein: CASSQDPESTDTQYF; CDR3 DNA: TGCGCCAGCAGCCAAGATCCGGAGAGCACAGATACGCAGTATTTT
V gene: TRBV5-1; J gene: TRBJ2-2; D gene: TRBD2; CDR3 protein: CASTLGLAGNGELFF; CDR3 DNA: TGCGCCAGCACCCTGGGACTAGCGGGGAACGGGGAGCTGTTTTTT
V gene: TRBV2; J gene: TRBJ1-6; D gene: .; CDR3 protein: CASLLTGLDSPLHF; CDR3 DNA: TGTGCCAGCCTCTTGACAGGACTCGATTCACCCCTCCACTTT
V gene: TRBV6-5; J gene: TRBJ2-7; D gene: TRBD1; CDR3 protein: CASSYEGAYEQYF; CDR3 DNA: TGTGCCAGCAGTTACGAGGGGGCATACGAGCAGTACTTC
V gene: TRBV5-1; J gene: TRBJ1-4; D gene: .; CDR3 protein: CASSFTIAVANEKLFF; CDR3 DNA: TGCGCCAGCAGCTTCACTATAGCGGTCGCTAATGAAAAACTGTTTTTT
V gene: TRBV5-1; J gene: TRBJ2-5; D gene: TRBD1; CDR3 protein: CASSLEPGQGETQYF; CDR3 DNA: TGCGCCAGCAGCTTGGAACCGGGACAGGGAGAGACCCAGTACTTC
V gene: TRBV12-3/TRBV12-4; J gene: TRBJ1-2; D gene: .; CDR3 protein: CASRETGYYGYTF; CDR3 DNA: TGTGCCAGCAGGGAGACAGGTTACTATGGCTACACCTTC
V gene: TRBV19; J gene: TRBJ2-7; D gene: TRBD1; CDR3 protein: CASSTTGGSPSEQYF; CDR3 DNA: TGTGCCAGTAGTACAACAGGGGGCTCCCCCTCCGAGCAGTACTTC
V gene: TRBV27; J gene: TRBJ2-3; D gene: TRBD2; CDR3 protein: CASSPLRLAGGDTQYF; CDR3 DNA: TGTGCCAGCAGCCCCCTCAGACTAGCGGGGGGGGATACGCAGTATTTT
V gene: TRBV11-2; J gene: TRBJ2-1; D gene: .; CDR3 protein: CASSLGGSGYNEQFF; CDR3 DNA: TGTGCCAGCAGCTTAGGCGGTAGCGGCTACAATGAGCAGTTCTTC
V gene: TRBV2; J gene: TRBJ1-4; D gene: TRBD1; CDR3 protein: CASSDPGTGSEKLFF; CDR3 DNA: TGTGCCAGCAGCGACCCCGGGACAGGCTCTGAAAAACTGTTTTTT
V gene: TRBV4-3; J gene: TRBJ1-2; D gene: .; CDR3 protein: CASSRHSAPYGYTF; CDR3 DNA: TGCGCCAGCAGCCGCCACAGTGCCCCTTATGGCTACACCTTC
V gene: TRBV7-8; J gene: TRBJ1-1; D gene: .; CDR3 protein: CASSLVLEGVTEAFF; CDR3 DNA: TGTGCCAGCAGCTTAGTGCTGGAGGGTGTCACTGAAGCTTTCTTT
V gene: TRBV6-5; J gene: TRBJ1-1; D gene: .; CDR3 protein: CASSREGRNTEAFF; CDR3 DNA: TGTGCCAGCAGTAGGGAGGGCAGGAACACTGAAGCTTTCTTT
V gene: TRBV7-2; J gene: TRBJ2-1; D gene: TRBD2; CDR3 protein: CASKLAGSSGNEQFF; CDR3 DNA: TGTGCCAGCAAGCTAGCGGGGAGCTCGGGCAATGAGCAGTTCTTC